These 2 T cell receptor beta chains originate from one sample sequenced in a study of OX40 agonist ivuxolimab in advanced cancers. The table came from immunoSEQ multiplex PCR; TCRdb's copy has only in-frame clones and leaves some out. This sample carries fewer than 100,000 clones, roughly four fifths of them seen once, and the ten largest clones take roughly 1.5%. The specimen comprised CD4+ or CD8+ T cells sorted from blood, sampled in a trial of the OX40 agonist ivuxolimab. The source is an adult with an advanced solid tumor such as melanoma, head and neck, liver or kidney cancer.

The rearrangement links TRBV4-3 to TRBJ2-7; either TRBD1 or TRBD2 may fit D (6 bases each). This CDR3 is built from 15 residues. Per the germline V gene, CDR1 is LGHNA and CDR2 is YSLEER. V dropped 4 bases and J dropped 4 bases, with 17 bases sitting between them. CDR3 nucleotides: TGCGCCAGCAGCCTAGTGCGGGACACCAAATACGAGCAGTACTTC. Translated, it gives CASSLVRDTKYEQYF.

V and J are TRBV18 and TRBJ1-4; the D is unclear. With 2 bases removed from V and 3 bases from J, the gap between germline ends came to 13 bases. The CDR3 has 16 residues. The V gene's germline CDR1 is KGHSH and CDR2 LQKENI. The CDR3 spells CASSPETGLANEKLFF. The CDR3 nucleotides are TGTGCCAGCTCACCAGAAACGGGGTTGGCTAATGAAAAACTGTTTTTT.